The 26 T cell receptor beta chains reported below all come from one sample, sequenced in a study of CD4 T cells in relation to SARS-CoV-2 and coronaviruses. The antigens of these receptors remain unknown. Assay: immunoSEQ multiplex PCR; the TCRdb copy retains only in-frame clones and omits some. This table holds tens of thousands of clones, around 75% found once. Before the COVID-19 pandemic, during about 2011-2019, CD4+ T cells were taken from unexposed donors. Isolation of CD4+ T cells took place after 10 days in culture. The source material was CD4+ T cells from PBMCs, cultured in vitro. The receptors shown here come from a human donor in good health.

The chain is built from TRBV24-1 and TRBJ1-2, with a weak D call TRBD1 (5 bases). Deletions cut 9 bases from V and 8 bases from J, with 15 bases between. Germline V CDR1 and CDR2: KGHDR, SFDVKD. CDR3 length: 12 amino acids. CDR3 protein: CATYNDRGGYTF. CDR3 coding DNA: TGTGCCACCTATAACGACAGAGGGGGCTACACCTTC.

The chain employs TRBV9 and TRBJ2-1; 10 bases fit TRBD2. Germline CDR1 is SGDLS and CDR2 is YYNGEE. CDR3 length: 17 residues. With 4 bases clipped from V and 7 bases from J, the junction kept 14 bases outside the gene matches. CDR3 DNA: TGTGCCAGCAGCTCATACCGCCCAGCGGGAGGGAGGAATGAGCAGTTCTTC. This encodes CASSSYRPAGGRNEQFF.

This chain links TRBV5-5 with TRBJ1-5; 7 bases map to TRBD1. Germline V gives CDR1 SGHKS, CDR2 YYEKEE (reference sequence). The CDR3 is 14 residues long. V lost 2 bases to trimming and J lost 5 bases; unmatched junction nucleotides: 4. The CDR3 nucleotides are TGTGCCAGCAGCTTCCGGACAGGAGATCAGCCCCAGCATTTT. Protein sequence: CASSFRTGDQPQHF.

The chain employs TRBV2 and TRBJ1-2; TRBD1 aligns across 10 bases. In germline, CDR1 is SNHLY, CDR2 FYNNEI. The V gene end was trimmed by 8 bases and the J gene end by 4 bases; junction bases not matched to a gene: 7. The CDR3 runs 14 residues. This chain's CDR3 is CASGETGGGYGYTF. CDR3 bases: TGTGCCAGCGGGGAGACAGGGGGCGGCTATGGCTACACCTTC.

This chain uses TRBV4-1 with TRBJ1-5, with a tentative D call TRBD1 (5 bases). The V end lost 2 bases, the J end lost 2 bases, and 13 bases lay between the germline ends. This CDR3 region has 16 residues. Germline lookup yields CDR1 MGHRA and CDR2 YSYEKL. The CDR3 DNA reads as TGCGCCAGCAGCCAAAGCAGGGTGAGAGGCAATCAGCCCCAGCATTTT. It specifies CASSQSRVRGNQPQHF.

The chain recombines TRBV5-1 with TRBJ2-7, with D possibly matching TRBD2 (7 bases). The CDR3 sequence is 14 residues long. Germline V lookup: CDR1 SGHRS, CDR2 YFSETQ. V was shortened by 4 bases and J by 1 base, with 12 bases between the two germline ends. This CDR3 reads CASSVAGASYEQYF. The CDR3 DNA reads TGCGCCAGCAGCGTGGCGGGGGCGTCCTACGAGCAGTACTTC.

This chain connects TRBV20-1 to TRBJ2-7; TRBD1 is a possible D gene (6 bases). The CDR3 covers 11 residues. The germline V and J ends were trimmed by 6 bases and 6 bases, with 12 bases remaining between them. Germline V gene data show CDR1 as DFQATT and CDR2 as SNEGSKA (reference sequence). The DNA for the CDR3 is TGCAGTGCCCTGGACAGACTCGAGCAGTACTTC. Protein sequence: CSALDRLEQYF.

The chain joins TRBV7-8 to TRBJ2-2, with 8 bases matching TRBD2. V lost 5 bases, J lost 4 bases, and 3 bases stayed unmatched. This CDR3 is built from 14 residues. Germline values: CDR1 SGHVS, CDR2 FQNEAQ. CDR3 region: CASSISGTTGELFF. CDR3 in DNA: TGTGCCAGCAGCATTAGCGGGACCACCGGGGAGCTGTTTTTT.

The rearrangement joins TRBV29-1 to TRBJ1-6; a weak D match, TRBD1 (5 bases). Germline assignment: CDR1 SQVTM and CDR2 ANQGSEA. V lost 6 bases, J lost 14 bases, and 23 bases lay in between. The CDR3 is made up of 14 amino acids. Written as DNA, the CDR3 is TGCAGCGTGCCCCCTGTGGGACGCCCAGAGGCCCTCCACTTT. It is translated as CSVPPVGRPEALHF.

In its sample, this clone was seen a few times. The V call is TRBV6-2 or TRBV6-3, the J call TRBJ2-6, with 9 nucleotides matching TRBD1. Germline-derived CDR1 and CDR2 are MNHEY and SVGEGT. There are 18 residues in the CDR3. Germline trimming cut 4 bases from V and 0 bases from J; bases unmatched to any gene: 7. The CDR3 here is CASSSPGQGGSGANVLTF. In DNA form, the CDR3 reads TGTGCCAGCAGTTCTCCGGGACAGGGCGGCTCTGGGGCCAACGTCCTGACTTTC.

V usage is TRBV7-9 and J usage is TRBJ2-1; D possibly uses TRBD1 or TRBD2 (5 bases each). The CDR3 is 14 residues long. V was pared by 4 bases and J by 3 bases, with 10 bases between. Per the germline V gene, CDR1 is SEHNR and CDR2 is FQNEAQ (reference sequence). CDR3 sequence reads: CASSSGTFYNEQFF. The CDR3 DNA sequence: TGTGCCAGCAGCTCCGGGACCTTCTACAATGAGCAGTTCTTC.

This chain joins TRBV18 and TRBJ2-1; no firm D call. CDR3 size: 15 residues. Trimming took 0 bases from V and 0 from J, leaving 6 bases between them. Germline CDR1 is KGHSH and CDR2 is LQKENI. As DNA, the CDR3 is TGTGCCAGCTCACCACCGCAGAACTCCTACAATGAGCAGTTCTTC. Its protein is CASSPPQNSYNEQFF.

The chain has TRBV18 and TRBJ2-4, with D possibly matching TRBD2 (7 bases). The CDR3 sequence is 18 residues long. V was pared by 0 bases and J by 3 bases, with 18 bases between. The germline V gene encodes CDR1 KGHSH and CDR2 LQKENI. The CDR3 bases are TGTGCCAGCTCACCACCGCCTCTAGGGGGGGCAGGCAAAAACATTCAGTACTTC. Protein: CASSPPPLGGAGKNIQYF.

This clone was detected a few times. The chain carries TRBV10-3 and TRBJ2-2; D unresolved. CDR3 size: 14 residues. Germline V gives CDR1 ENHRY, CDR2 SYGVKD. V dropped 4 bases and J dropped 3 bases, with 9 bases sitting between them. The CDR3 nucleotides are TGTGCCATCAGTGGGCAGTGGGACACCGGGGAGCTGTTTTTT. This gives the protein CAISGQWDTGELFF.

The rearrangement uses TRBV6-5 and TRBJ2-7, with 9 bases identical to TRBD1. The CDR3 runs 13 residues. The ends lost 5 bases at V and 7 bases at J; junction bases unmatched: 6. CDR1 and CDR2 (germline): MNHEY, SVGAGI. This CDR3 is CASSKQGAREQYF. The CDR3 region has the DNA TGTGCCAGCAGTAAACAGGGGGCGAGGGAGCAGTACTTC.

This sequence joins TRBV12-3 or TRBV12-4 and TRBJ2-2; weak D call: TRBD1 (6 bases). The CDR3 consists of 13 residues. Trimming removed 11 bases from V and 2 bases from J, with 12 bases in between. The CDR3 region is CAVQGQNTGELFF. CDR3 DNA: TGTGCCGTGCAGGGGCAAAACACCGGGGAGCTGTTTTTT.

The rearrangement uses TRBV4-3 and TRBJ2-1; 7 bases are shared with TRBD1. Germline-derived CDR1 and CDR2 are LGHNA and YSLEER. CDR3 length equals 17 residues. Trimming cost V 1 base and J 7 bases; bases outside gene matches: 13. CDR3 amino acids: CASSQAPGTESGNEQFF. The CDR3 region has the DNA TGCGCCAGCAGCCAAGCCCCAGGGACAGAGTCTGGAAATGAGCAGTTCTTC.

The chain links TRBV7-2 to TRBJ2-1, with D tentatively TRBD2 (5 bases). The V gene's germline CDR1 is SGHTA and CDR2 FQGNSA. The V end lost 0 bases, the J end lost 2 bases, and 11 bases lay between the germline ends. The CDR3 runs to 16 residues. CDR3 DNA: TGTGCCAGCAGCTTAGCGTCCCGGGGTACCTACAATGAGCAGTTCTTC. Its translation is CASSLASRGTYNEQFF.

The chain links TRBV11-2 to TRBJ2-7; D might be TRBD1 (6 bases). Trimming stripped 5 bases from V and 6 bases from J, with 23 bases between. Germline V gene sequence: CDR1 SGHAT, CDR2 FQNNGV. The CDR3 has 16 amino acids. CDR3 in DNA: TGTGCCAGCAGCCGCCAGGCCAACAGGGCAGATACCGAGCAGTACTTC. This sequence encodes CASSRQANRADTEQYF.

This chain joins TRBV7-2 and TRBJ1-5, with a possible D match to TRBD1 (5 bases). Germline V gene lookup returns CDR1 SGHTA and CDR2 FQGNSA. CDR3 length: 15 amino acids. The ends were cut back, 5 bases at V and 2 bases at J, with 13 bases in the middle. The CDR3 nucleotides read TGTGCCAGCAGCCAAGTAGGGGTTGGCAATCAGCCCCAGCATTTT. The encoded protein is CASSQVGVGNQPQHF. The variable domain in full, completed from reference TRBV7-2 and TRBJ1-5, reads GAGVSQSPSNKVTEKGKDVELRCDPISGHTALYWYRQSLGQGLEFLIYFQGNSAPDKSGLPSDRFSAERTGGSVSTLTIQRTQQEDSAVYLCASSQVGVGNQPQHFGDGTRLSIL.

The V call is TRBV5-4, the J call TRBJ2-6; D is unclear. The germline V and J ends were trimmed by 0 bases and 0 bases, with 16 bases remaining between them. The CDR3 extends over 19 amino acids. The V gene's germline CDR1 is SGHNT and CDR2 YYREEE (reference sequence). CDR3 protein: CASSLGHPGLNSGANVLTF. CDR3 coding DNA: TGTGCCAGCAGCTTGGGCCACCCAGGCCTTAACTCTGGGGCCAACGTCCTGACTTTC.

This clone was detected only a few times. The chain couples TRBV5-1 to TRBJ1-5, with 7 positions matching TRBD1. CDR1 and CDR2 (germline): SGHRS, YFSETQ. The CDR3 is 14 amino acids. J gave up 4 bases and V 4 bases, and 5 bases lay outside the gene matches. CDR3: CASSQGTDNQPQHF. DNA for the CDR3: TGCGCCAGCAGCCAGGGGACAGATAATCAGCCCCAGCATTTT.

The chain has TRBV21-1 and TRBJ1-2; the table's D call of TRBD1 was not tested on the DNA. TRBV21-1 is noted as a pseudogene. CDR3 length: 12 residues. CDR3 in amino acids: CASSNHSYGYTF. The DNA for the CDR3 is TGTGCCAGCAGCAACCACAGCTATGGCTACACCTTC.

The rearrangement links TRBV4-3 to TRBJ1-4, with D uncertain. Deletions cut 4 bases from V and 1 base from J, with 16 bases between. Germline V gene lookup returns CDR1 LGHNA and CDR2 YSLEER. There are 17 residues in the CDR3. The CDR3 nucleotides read TGCGCCAGCAGCCGACTAGGCGAAGCAGGAACTAATGAAAAACTGTTTTTT. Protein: CASSRLGEAGTNEKLFF.

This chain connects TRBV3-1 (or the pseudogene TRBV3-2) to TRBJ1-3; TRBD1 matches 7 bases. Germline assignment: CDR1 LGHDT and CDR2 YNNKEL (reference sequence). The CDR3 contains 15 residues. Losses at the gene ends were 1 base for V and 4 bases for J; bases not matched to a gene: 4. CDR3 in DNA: TGTGCCAGCAGCCAAGGACAGGGCTTAGGAAACACCATATATTTT. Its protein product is CASSQGQGLGNTIYF.

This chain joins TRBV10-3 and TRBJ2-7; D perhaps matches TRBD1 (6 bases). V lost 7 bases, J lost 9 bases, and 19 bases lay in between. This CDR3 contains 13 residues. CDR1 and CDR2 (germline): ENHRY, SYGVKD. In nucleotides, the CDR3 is TGTGCCATCACCCCAGGGGACCCCGTGCGGCAGTACTTC. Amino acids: CAITPGDPVRQYF.